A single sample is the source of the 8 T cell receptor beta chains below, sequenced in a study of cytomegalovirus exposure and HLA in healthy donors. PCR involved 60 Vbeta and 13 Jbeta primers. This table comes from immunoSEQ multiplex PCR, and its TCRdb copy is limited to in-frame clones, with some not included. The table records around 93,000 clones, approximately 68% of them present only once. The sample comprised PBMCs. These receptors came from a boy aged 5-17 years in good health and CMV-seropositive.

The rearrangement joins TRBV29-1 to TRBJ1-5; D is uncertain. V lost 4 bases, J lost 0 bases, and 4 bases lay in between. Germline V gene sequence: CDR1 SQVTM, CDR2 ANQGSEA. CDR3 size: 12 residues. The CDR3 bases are TGCAGCGTTGGCGATAGCAATCAGCCCCAGCATTTT. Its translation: CSVGDSNQPQHF.

CDR3 amino acids: CASSPDKAGYGYTF. In nucleotides, the CDR3 is TGTGCCAGCAGCCCGGACAAAGCGGGCTATGGCTACACCTTC. The chain combines TRBV7-2 with TRBJ1-2; tentative D call: TRBD1 (5 bases). V was trimmed by 5 bases and J by 4 bases, leaving 14 bases between them. This CDR3 is 14 amino acids long. CDR1 is SGHTA and CDR2 is FQGNSA in the germline V gene.

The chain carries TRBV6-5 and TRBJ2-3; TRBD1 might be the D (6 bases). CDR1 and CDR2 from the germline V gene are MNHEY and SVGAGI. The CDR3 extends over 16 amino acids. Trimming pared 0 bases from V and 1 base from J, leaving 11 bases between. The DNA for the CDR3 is TGTGCCAGCAGTTACTCGATGGGACACCGCACAGATACGCAGTATTTT. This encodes CASSYSMGHRTDTQYF.

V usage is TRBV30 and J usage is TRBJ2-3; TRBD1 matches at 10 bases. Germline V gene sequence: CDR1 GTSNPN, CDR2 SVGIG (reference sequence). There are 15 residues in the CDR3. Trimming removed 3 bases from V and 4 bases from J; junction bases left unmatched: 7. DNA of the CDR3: TGTGCCTGGAGGTCAAGACAGGGGGCCCCAGATACGCAGTATTTT. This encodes CAWRSRQGAPDTQYF.

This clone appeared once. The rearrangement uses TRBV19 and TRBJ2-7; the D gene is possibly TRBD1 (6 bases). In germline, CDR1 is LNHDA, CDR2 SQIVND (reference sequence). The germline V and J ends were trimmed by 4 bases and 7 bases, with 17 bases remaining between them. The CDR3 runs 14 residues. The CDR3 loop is CASSKRQAVREQYF. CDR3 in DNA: TGTGCCAGTAGTAAACGACAGGCGGTACGAGAGCAGTACTTC.

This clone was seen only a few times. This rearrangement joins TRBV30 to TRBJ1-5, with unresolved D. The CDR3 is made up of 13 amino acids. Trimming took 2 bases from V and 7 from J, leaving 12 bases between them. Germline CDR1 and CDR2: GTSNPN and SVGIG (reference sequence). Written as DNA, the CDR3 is TGTGCCTGGAGTCGTCAGGCTTTGCAGCCCCAGCATTTT. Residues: CAWSRQALQPQHF.

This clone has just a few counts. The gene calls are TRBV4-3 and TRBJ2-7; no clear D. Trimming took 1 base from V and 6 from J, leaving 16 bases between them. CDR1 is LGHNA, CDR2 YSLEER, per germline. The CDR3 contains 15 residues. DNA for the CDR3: TGCGCCAGCAGCCAAGGTTCGCGAGAATCTGGCGAGCAGTACTTC. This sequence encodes CASSQGSRESGEQYF.

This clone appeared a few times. The CDR3: CASSRVTGNTGELFF. The CDR3 coding sequence is TGTGCCAGCAGCCGCGTCACAGGGAACACCGGGGAGCTGTTTTTT. V gene TRBV14 combines with J gene TRBJ2-2; D might be TRBD1 (5 bases). The CDR3 totals 15 residues. Trimming took off 4 bases at V and 1 base at J, with 10 bases between the two ends. Looked up from germline, CDR1 is SGHDN and CDR2 is FVKESK.